One sample yielded the 5 T cell receptor beta chains listed below, sequenced in a study of early T cells in non-severe SARS-CoV-2 infection (dated by TCRdb to the early 2020s). The library was made by 5' RACE. The listed sequencing device is NextSeq 500. In TCRdb, the public reads were trimmed at Q25 with fastp and aligned with MiXCR, with productive beta chains retained. A single entry per CDR3 protein holds the most common genes and DNA from its merged rows. Within this sample are about 45,000 distinct CDR3 sequences, with approximately 10% of them counted one time only. The top ten clonotypes cover roughly 22% of the sample. Sequencing was carried out using whole blood. These receptors were collected from an adult who was a healthcare worker with PCR-confirmed SARS-CoV-2 infection or an uninfected control (not recorded which).

This clonotype was seen at least ten times. The chain combines TRBV7-6 with TRBJ2-2; tentatively, D is TRBD1 or TRBD2 (6 bases each). Looked up from germline, CDR1 is SGHVS and CDR2 is FNYEAQ. The CDR3 covers 15 residues. The V and J ends lost 0 bases and 6 bases respectively, with 11 bases between them. The CDR3 region has the DNA TGTGCCAGCAGCTTAGCGGCAGGGGAGGCCGGGGAGCTGTTTTTT. Protein product: CASSLAAGEAGELFF.

This clonotype was recorded at least ten times. The chain's CDR3 is CASWGALSNQPQHF. The CDR3, as DNA: TGTGCCAGCTGGGGGGCACTTAGCAATCAGCCCCAGCATTTT. The chain links TRBV6-1 to TRBJ1-5, with a weak D call TRBD1 (6 bases). Trimming cost V 8 bases and J 0 bases, with 11 bases left between them. CDR1 and CDR2 from the germline V gene are MNHNS and SASEGT. The CDR3 contains 14 residues.

This clonotype was detected ten times or more. The gene calls are TRBV5-1 and TRBJ2-5; D is ambiguous. The V end was cut by 4 bases, the J end by 3 bases, with 4 bases between. This CDR3 has 11 residues. Germline V gene lookup returns CDR1 SGHRS and CDR2 YFSETQ. The CDR3 DNA sequence: TGCGCCAGCAGCCACAAAGAGACCCAGTACTTC. Translating gives CASSHKETQYF.

This clonotype has a count of ten or more. The chain employs TRBV5-1 and TRBJ2-1; TRBD2 aligns across 10 bases. Germline V gene sequence: CDR1 SGHRS, CDR2 YFSETQ. This CDR3 comprises 18 residues. V dropped 0 bases and J dropped 2; count of bases not matched to a gene: 8. This CDR3 reads CASSLGLAGRRPYNEQFF. The CDR3 coding sequence is TGCGCCAGCAGCTTGGGACTAGCGGGCCGGAGGCCCTACAATGAGCAGTTCTTC.

This clonotype was observed at least ten times. The CDR3 sequence: CASRGNEKLFF. The DNA of the CDR3 is TGCGCCAGCCGGGGTAATGAAAAACTGTTTTTT. This chain uses TRBV10-2 with TRBJ1-4; D gene ambiguous. This CDR3 has 11 amino acids. V was clipped by 8 bases and J by 4 bases, with 5 bases between them. Germline values: CDR1 WSHSY, CDR2 SAAADI.